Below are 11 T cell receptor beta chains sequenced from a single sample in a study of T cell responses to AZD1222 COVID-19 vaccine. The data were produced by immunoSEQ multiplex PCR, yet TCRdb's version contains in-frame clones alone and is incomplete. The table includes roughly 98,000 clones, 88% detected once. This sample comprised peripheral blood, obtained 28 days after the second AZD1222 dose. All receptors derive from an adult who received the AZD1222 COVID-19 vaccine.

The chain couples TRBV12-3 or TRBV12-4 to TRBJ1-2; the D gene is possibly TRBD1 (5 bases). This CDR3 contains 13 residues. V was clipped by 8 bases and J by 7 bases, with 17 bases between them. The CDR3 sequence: CASDGGRFVGYTF. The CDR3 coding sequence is TGTGCCAGCGACGGGGGACGTTTCGTTGGCTACACCTTC.

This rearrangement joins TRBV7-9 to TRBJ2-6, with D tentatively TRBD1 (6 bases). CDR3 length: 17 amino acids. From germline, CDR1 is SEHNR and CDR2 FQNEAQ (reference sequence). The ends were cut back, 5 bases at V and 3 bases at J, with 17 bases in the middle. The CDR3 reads CASSPSPTGLGANVLTF. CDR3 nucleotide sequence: TGTGCCAGCAGCCCTAGCCCGACAGGTCTTGGGGCCAACGTCCTGACTTTC.

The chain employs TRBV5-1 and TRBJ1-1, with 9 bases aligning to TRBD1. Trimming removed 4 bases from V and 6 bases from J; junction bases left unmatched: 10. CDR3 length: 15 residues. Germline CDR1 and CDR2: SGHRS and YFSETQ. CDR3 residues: CASSPGQGIVSEAFF. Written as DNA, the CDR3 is TGCGCCAGCAGCCCAGGACAGGGGATAGTGTCTGAAGCTTTCTTT.

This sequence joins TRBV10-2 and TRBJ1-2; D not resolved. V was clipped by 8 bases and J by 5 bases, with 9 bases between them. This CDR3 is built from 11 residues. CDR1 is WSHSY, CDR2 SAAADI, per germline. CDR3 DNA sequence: TGCGCCAGCCTCAGTCAGTATGGCTACACCTTC. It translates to CASLSQYGYTF.

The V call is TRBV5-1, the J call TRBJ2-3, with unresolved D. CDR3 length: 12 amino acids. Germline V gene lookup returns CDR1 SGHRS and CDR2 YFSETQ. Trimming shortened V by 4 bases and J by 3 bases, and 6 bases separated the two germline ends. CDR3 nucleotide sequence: TGCGCCAGCAGCGAGGTGACAGATACGCAGTATTTT. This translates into CASSEVTDTQYF.

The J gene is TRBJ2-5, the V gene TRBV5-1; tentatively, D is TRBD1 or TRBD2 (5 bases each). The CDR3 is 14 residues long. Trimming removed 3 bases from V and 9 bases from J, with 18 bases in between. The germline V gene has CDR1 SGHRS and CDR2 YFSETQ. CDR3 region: CASSWDEFTGAQYF. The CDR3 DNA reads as TGCGCCAGCAGCTGGGACGAGTTTACTGGGGCCCAGTACTTC. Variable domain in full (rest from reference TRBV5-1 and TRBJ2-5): KAGVTQTPRYLIKTRGQQVTLSCSPISGHRSVSWYQQTPGQGLQFLFEYFSETQRNKGNFPGRFSGRQFSNSRSEMNVSTLELGDSALYLCASSWDEFTGAQYFGPGTRLLVL.

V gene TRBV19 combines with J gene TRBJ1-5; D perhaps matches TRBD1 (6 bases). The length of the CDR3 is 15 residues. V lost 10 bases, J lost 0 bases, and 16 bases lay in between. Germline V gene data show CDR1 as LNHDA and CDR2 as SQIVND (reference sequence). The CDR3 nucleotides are TGTGCCACCGTCTACAGGGCCCATAGCAATCAGCCCCAGCATTTT. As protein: CATVYRAHSNQPQHF.

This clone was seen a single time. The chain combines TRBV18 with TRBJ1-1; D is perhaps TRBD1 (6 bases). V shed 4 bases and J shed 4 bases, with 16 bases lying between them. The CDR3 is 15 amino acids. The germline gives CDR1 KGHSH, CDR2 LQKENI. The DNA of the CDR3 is TGTGCCAGCTCACTTTCTTCGAGGGGGGTCACTGAAGCTTTCTTT. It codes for CASSLSSRGVTEAFF.

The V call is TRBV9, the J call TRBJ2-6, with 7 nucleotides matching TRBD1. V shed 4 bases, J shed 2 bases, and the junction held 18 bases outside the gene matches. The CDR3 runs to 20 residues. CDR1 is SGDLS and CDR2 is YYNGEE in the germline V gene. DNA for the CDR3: TGTGCCAGCAGCCTCAGGGGGTTCATTTCGGGGCGGCCTGGGGCCAACGTCCTGACTTTC. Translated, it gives CASSLRGFISGRPGANVLTF.

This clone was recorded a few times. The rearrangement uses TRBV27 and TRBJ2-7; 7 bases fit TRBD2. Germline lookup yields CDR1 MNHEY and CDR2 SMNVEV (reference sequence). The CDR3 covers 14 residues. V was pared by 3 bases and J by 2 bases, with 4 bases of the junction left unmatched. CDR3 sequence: CASSLAGATYEQYF. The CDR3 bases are TGTGCCAGCAGTTTGGCGGGAGCCACCTACGAGCAGTACTTC.

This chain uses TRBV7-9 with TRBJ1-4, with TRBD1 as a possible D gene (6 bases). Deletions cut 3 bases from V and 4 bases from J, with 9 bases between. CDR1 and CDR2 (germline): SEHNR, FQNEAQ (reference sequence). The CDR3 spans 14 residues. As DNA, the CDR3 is TGTGCCAGCAGCTTCACAGGGCTTAATGAAAAACTGTTTTTT. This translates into CASSFTGLNEKLFF.